The 11 T cell receptor beta chains presented below share a single source sample, sequenced in a study of blood T cell repertoires in COVID-19. The protocol was immunoSEQ multiplex PCR, while the TCRdb copy is restricted to in-frame clones and leaves out a portion. In the table there are about 150,000 clones, 76% of which are singletons. Sequenced input: peripheral blood. These receptors came from an elderly woman with acute or convalescent COVID-19.

V is TRBV10-3 and J is TRBJ2-1; the match to TRBD2 covers 9 bases. The junction had 5 bases not matched to a gene; V was cut back by 7 bases and J by 7 bases. Germline CDR1 and CDR2: ENHRY and SYGVKD. This CDR3 is built from 13 residues. In DNA, the CDR3 is TGTGCCATCACAGCGGGGGGCAAAAATGAGCAGTTCTTC. Amino acids: CAITAGGKNEQFF.

The sample holds one count of this clone. The chain recombines TRBV7-9 with TRBJ1-4, with 8 bases identical to TRBD1. CDR1 and CDR2 from the germline V gene are SEHNR and FQNEAQ (reference sequence). CDR3 length equals 16 residues. The V segment lost 4 bases and the J segment 8 bases; nucleotides outside the gene matches: 12. The CDR3 loop is CASSSNPGQGGEKLFF. CDR3 nucleotide sequence: TGTGCCAGCAGCTCCAACCCCGGACAGGGCGGAGAAAAACTGTTTTTT.

J is TRBJ1-5 and V is TRBV6-5; tentative D call: TRBD1 (6 bases). V was pared by 7 bases and J by 6 bases, with 16 bases between. Germline assignment: CDR1 MNHEY and CDR2 SVGAGI. The CDR3 consists of 14 residues. The CDR3 region is CASNLGGSGQPQHF. In DNA, the CDR3 is TGTGCCAGCAACCTAGGGGGATCGGGTCAGCCCCAGCATTTT.

The rearrangement uses TRBV10-1 and TRBJ2-3; 7 nucleotides agree with TRBD1. The CDR3 has 14 amino acids. Per the germline V gene, CDR1 is WNHNN and CDR2 is SYGVQD (reference sequence). The trim removed 6 bases at V and 3 bases at J, leaving 6 bases unmatched. The CDR3 nucleotides are TGCGCCAGCAGCCCCCGACAGGGTACAGATACGCAGTATTTT. Residues: CASSPRQGTDTQYF.

V is TRBV6-6 and J is TRBJ2-3; 11 bases match TRBD2. The CDR3 covers 16 residues. V lost 4 bases and J lost 2; bases outside the gene matches: 5. Germline loops: CDR1 MNHNY, CDR2 SVGAGI (reference sequence). The CDR3 region has the DNA TGTGCCAGCAGTTCTCTACTAGCGGGAGTCACAGATACGCAGTATTTT. Its protein is CASSSLLAGVTDTQYF.

The chain couples TRBV19 to TRBJ2-2; TRBD2 agrees at 8 bases. In germline, CDR1 is LNHDA, CDR2 SQIVND (reference sequence). V lost 0 bases to trimming and J lost 7 bases; unmatched junction nucleotides: 10. The CDR3 is 17 amino acids. CDR3 amino acids: CASSIDGAGARGGELFF. The CDR3 DNA is TGTGCCAGTAGTATAGATGGAGCGGGGGCAAGGGGCGGGGAGCTGTTTTTT.

V usage is TRBV19 and J usage is TRBJ1-1; D call uncertain. Trimming left V 7 bases short and J 0 bases short, with 21 bases between. The CDR3 has 17 residues. Germline CDR1 is LNHDA and CDR2 is SQIVND (reference sequence). CDR3 protein: CASTLTLFGGLNTEAFF. The DNA for the CDR3 is TGTGCCAGTACCTTGACTTTGTTTGGAGGGCTGAACACTGAAGCTTTCTTT. Drawing the rest from reference TRBV19 and TRBJ1-1, the complete variable domain is DGGITQSPKYLFRKEGQNVTLSCEQNLNHDAMYWYRQDPGQGLRLIYYSQIVNDFQKGDIAEGYSVSREKKESFPLTVTSAQKNPTAFYLCASTLTLFGGLNTEAFFGQGTRLTVV.

The gene calls are TRBV3-1 (or the pseudogene TRBV3-2) and TRBJ2-5; D remains ambiguous. The germline gives CDR1 LGHDT, CDR2 YNNKEL (reference sequence). With 0 bases removed from V and 13 bases from J, the gap between germline ends came to 15 bases. This CDR3 has 13 amino acids. The CDR3 loop reads CASSQDARFTLYF. The CDR3 DNA is TGTGCCAGCAGCCAAGATGCCCGGTTTACTCTGTACTTC.

This clone was seen a few times. The J gene is TRBJ2-1, the V gene TRBV5-1, with 8 nucleotides matching TRBD2. Germline V gene sequence: CDR1 SGHRS, CDR2 YFSETQ. The CDR3 loop spans 15 amino acids. The V gene end was trimmed by 3 bases and the J gene end by 7 bases; junction bases not matched to a gene: 9. The CDR3 here is CASSWGLVVGNEQFF. The CDR3 nucleotides read TGCGCCAGCAGCTGGGGACTAGTGGTTGGGAATGAGCAGTTCTTC. The variable domain in full, completed from reference TRBV5-1 and TRBJ2-1, reads KAGVTQTPRYLIKTRGQQVTLSCSPISGHRSVSWYQQTPGQGLQFLFEYFSETQRNKGNFPGRFSGRQFSNSRSEMNVSTLELGDSALYLCASSWGLVVGNEQFFGPGTRLTVL.

This chain connects TRBV2 to TRBJ1-2, with D uncertain. V lost 6 bases and J lost 1, with 12 bases in between. The CDR3 length is 14 residues. The germline gives CDR1 SNHLY, CDR2 FYNNEI. CDR3 sequence reads: CASRAVRSNYGYTF. CDR3 sequence (DNA): TGTGCCAGCAGGGCAGTCAGAAGTAACTATGGCTACACCTTC.

The chain is built from TRBV10-1 and TRBJ2-1; 8 bases agree with TRBD2. Germline V CDR1 and CDR2: WNHNN, SYGVQD (reference sequence). The ends lost 3 bases at V and 2 bases at J; junction bases unmatched: 3. The CDR3 totals 15 residues. CDR3 bases: TGCGCCAGCAGTGAACGGGAGGGCCCCTACAATGAGCAGTTCTTC. Translated, it gives CASSEREGPYNEQFF.